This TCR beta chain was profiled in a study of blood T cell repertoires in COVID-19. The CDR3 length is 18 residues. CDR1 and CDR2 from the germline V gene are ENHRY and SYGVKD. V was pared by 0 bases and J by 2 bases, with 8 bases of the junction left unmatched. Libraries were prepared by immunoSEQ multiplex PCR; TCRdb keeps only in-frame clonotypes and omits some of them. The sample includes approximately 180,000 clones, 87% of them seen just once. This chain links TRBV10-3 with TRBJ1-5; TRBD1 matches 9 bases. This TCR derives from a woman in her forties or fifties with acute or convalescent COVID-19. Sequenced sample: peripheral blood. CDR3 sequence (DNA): TGTGCCATCAGTGAGTCGGGGACAGGGCGCATCGGCAATCAGCCCCAGCATTTT. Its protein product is CAISESGTGRIGNQPQHF.